Following are 8 T cell receptor beta chains from one sample sequenced in a study of human T cells and chemical hapten exposure. Indicated time point: patch test 1, 2 weeks after DPC sensitization. Treatment denoted: therapeutic diphenylcyclopropenone sensitization with weekly scalp DPC. In TCRdb, the RACE reads were re-called with MiXCR into one record per CDR3 protein. The sample gives 65,000 to 95,000 distinct CDR3 sequences, over 9.5% of which show up once; 3.5% is in the top ten. Sequencing used whole blood, obtained in connection with sensitization to the hapten diphenylcyclopropenone (DPC). Source of these receptors: a woman between 55 and 75 years old with alopecia areata. Some clones in this sample may be carry-over from other donors' samples.

The table lists this clonotype with a few counts. The V gene is TRBV18, the J gene TRBJ1-4; D uncertain. Germline CDR1 KGHSH, CDR2 LQKENI. V was clipped by 1 base and J by 7 bases, with 13 bases between them. This CDR3 has 15 residues. The DNA for the CDR3 is TGTGCCAGCTCACCACGTGGCGGAGTTGGTGAAAAACTGTTTTTT. It specifies CASSPRGGVGEKLFF.

At least ten counts were recorded for this clonotype. The chain combines TRBV9 with TRBJ2-4; D might be TRBD1 (5 bases). Germline CDR1 SGDLS, CDR2 YYNGEE. V lost 0 bases to trimming and J lost 0 bases, with 10 bases between them. The CDR3 extends over 16 amino acids. CDR3 residues: CASSVADTVAKNIQYF. CDR3 coding DNA: TGTGCCAGCAGCGTAGCGGACACAGTAGCCAAAAACATTCAGTACTTC.

The chain couples TRBV29-1 to TRBJ2-2, with D possibly matching TRBD2 (6 bases). V was clipped by 4 bases and J by 4 bases, with 19 bases between them. The CDR3 contains 16 residues. Germline lookup yields CDR1 SQVTM and CDR2 ANQGSEA. CDR3 bases: TGCAGCGTTGTACTGGCGGGGAAGTTCGTCACCGGGGAGCTGTTTTTT. Encoded protein: CSVVLAGKFVTGELFF.

Ten or more counts support this clonotype. The V and J genes are TRBV18 and TRBJ1-2; a possible D gene is TRBD1 (5 bases). Trimming pared 3 bases from V and 6 bases from J, leaving 11 bases between. The CDR3 has 13 amino acids. Germline V gives CDR1 KGHSH, CDR2 LQKENI. Here the CDR3 DNA reads TGTGCCAGCTCACCCGGGGGTCTGAATGGCTACACCTTC. As protein: CASSPGGLNGYTF.

This sequence joins TRBV6-5 and TRBJ2-3, with D unclear. The CDR3 runs to 13 residues. Germline V lookup: CDR1 MNHEY, CDR2 SVGAGI. The V gene lost 4 bases and the J gene lost 5 bases, with 10 bases spanning the gap. CDR3 in amino acids: CASSFNIRDTQYF. The CDR3 DNA is TGTGCCAGCAGTTTCAACATTAGAGATACGCAGTATTTT.

The chain combines TRBV29-1 with TRBJ1-1; D unclear. The CDR3 is 13 amino acids. Germline V gives CDR1 SQVTM, CDR2 ANQGSEA. The germline V and J ends were trimmed by 4 bases and 4 bases, with 13 bases remaining between them. CDR3 protein: CSVGKDFPTEAFF. DNA for the CDR3: TGCAGCGTTGGTAAAGATTTTCCCACTGAAGCTTTCTTT.

This clonotype turned up a few times. CDR3 in amino acids: CASSLLTSGKNIQYF. For the CDR3, the DNA is TGCGCCAGCAGCCTCCTTACTAGCGGAAAAAACATTCAGTACTTC. This chain uses TRBV5-1 with TRBJ2-4, with 8 bases fitting TRBD2. The CDR3 sequence is 15 residues long. Per germline, CDR1 SGHRS and CDR2 YFSETQ. With V trimmed by 4 bases and J by 4 bases, 7 bases remained unmatched. The full variable domain, completed using reference TRBV5-1 and TRBJ2-4, is KAGVTQTPRYLIKTRGQQVTLSCSPISGHRSVSWYQQTPGQGLQFLFEYFSETQRNKGNFPGRFSGRQFSNSRSEMNVSTLELGDSALYLCASSLLTSGKNIQYFGAGTRLSVL.

At least ten counts were recorded for this clonotype. The rearrangement links TRBV7-9 to TRBJ2-3; no clear D. Germline V lookup: CDR1 SEHNR, CDR2 FQNEAQ (reference sequence). The V and J ends lost 7 bases and 5 bases respectively, with 10 bases between them. The CDR3 totals 12 residues. CDR3 sequence (DNA): TGTGCCAGCACTATAGACCGAGATACGCAGTATTTT. It yields the protein CASTIDRDTQYF.